A single T cell receptor (beta chain) is shown here with its context. Profiled with immunoSEQ multiplex PCR; TCRdb holds only in-frame clones, not every one. The repertoire holds under 170,000 clones, 90% seen once, with more than 3% in the top ten. This sample was included in a study of T cell responses to AZD1222 COVID-19 vaccine. CDR1 is MNHNS, CDR2 SASEGT, per germline. V lost 3 bases, J lost 0 bases, and 9 bases lay in between. CDR3 length: 14 residues. The specimen was peripheral blood, collected 28 days after the second AZD1222 dose. The receptor was isolated from an adult who received the AZD1222 COVID-19 vaccine. The rearrangement joins TRBV6-1 to TRBJ2-7; D is unclear. The CDR3 sequence: CASSDRVRSYEQYF. As DNA, the CDR3 is TGTGCCAGCAGTGACCGGGTCCGCTCCTACGAGCAGTACTTC.